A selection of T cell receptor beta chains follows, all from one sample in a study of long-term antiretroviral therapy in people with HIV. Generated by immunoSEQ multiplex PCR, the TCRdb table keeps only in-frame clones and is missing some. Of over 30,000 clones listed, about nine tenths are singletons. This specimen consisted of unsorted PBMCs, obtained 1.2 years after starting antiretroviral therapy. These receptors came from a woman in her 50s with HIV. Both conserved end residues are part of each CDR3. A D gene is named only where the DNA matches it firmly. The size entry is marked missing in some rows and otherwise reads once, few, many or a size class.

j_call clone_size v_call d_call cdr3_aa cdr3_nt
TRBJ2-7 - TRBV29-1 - CSALDSWSGEQYF TGCAGCGCTTTGGACAGCTGGTCCGGAGAGCAGTACTTC
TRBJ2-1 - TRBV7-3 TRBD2 CASSLSGASYNEQFF TGTGCCAGCAGCCTAAGCGGGGCCTCCTACAATGAGCAGTTCTTC
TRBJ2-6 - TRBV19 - CASHKSQPIDSGANVLTF TGTGCCAGTCACAAAAGCCAGCCTATAGACTCTGGGGCCAACGTCCTGACTTTC
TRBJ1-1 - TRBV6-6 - CASAEGDTEAFF TGTGCCAGCGCAGAGGGGGACACTGAAGCTTTCTTT
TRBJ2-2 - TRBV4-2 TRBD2 CASSQERLAGRTGELFF TGTGCCAGCAGCCAAGAACGACTAGCGGGGCGCACCGGGGAGCTGTTTTTT
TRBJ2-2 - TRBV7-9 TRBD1 CASKADRIYTGELFF TGTGCCAGCAAAGCGGACAGGATTTACACCGGGGAGCTGTTTTTT
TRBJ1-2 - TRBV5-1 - CASSLRVSYGYTF TGCGCCAGCAGCCTCAGGGTGTCCTATGGCTACACCTTC
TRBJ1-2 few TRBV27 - CASGGREYYGYTF TGTGCCAGCGGAGGGAGAGAGTACTATGGCTACACCTTC
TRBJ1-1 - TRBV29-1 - CSGLPSTVNTEAFF TGCAGCGGGCTCCCAAGCACAGTGAACACTGAAGCTTTCTTT
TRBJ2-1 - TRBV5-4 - CASSRAGGDEQFF TGTGCCAGCTCTAGGGCAGGCGGCGATGAGCAGTTCTTC
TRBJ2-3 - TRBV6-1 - CASSEKPTTDTQYF TGTGCCAGCAGTGAAAAGCCTACTACAGATACGCAGTATTTT
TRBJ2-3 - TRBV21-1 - CASSRLGGLTDTQYF TGTGCCAGCAGCAGACTGGGGGGGCTAACAGATACGCAGTATTTT
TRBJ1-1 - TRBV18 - CASSPLRDTEAFF TGTGCCAGCTCACCATTACGTGACACTGAAGCTTTCTTT
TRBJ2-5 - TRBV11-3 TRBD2 CASSPGLAGGGETQYF TGTGCCAGCAGCCCCGGACTAGCGGGGGGGGGAGAGACCCAGTACTTC
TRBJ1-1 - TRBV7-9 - CASSLHAMNTEAFF TGTGCCAGCAGCTTACACGCGATGAACACTGAAGCTTTCTTT
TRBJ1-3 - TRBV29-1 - CSVAGNSGNTIYF TGCAGCGTTGCAGGAAACTCTGGAAACACCATATATTTT
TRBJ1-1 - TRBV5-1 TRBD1 CASSLAPTGGHDTEAFF TGCGCCAGCAGCTTGGCCCCGACAGGGGGCCATGACACTGAAGCTTTCTTT
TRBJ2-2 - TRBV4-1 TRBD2 CASRRGGGVNTGELFF TGCGCCAGCAGACGGGGCGGGGGGGTGAACACCGGGGAGCTGTTTTTT
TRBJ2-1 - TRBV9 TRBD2 CASSARLAGGPVGNEQFF TGTGCCAGCAGCGCGAGACTAGCGGGGGGGCCGGTTGGTAATGAGCAGTTCTTC
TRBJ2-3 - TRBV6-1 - CASSEDGGAPDTQYF TGTGCCAGCAGTGAAGATGGAGGTGCCCCAGATACGCAGTATTTT
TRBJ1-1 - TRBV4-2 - CASSQGPSETANTEAFF TGTGCCAGCAGCCAGGGTCCCAGTGAGACGGCGAACACTGAAGCTTTCTTT
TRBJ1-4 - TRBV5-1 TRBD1 CASSSTGRGEKLFF TGCGCCAGCAGCTCGACAGGGAGGGGTGAAAAACTGTTTTTT
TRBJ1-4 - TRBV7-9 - CASSYTGYGVEKLFF TGTGCCAGCAGCTATACAGGGTACGGCGTTGAAAAACTGTTTTTT
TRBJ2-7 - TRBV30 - CAWSVSSYEQYF TGTGCCTGGAGTGTATCCAGCTACGAGCAGTACTTC
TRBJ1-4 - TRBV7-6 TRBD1 CASSKALGQGGEKLFF TGTGCCAGCAGCAAGGCGCTGGGACAGGGTGGTGAAAAACTGTTTTTT
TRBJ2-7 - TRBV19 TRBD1 CASSIKGKGQKSSYEQYF TGTGCCAGTAGTATAAAGGGAAAGGGACAGAAGAGCTCCTACGAGCAGTACTTC
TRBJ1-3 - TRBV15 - CATSGPSGSSGNTIYF TGTGCCACCAGCGGGCCCTCAGGGAGCTCTGGAAACACCATATATTTT
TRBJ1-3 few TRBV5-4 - CASSLRQSGTIYF TGTGCCAGCAGCCTTCGACAGTCAGGCACCATATATTTT
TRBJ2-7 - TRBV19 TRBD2 CASSNWRGGSYEQYF TGTGCCAGTAGTAATTGGCGGGGGGGCTCCTACGAGCAGTACTTC
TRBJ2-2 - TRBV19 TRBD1 CASNFIQGTGGELFF TGTGCCAGTAACTTTATACAGGGGACCGGCGGGGAGCTGTTTTTT
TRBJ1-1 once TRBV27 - CASSLGVRNTEAFF TGTGCCAGCAGTTTGGGGGTCAGGAACACTGAAGCTTTCTTT
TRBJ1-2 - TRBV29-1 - CSVGGALTYGYTF TGCAGCGTTGGAGGGGCACTAACCTATGGCTACACCTTC
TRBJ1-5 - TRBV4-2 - CASSQGQGNQPQHF TGTGCCAGCAGCCAAGGACAGGGCAATCAGCCCCAGCATTTT
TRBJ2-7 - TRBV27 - CASSFSQGPYEQYF TGTGCCAGCAGTTTCTCGCAGGGACCCTACGAGCAGTACTTC
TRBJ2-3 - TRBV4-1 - CASSQWVGAPNTDTQYF TGCGCCAGCAGCCAATGGGTGGGCGCCCCAAACACAGATACGCAGTATTTT
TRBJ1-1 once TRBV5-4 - CASSLLQLNTEAFF TGTGCCAGCAGCTTGCTACAGCTGAACACTGAAGCTTTCTTT
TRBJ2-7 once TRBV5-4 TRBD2 CASSEGLAYEQYF TGTGCCAGCAGCGAGGGACTAGCTTACGAGCAGTACTTC
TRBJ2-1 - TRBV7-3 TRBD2 CASSSTTSGGAGEQFF TGTGCCAGCAGCAGTACCACCAGCGGGGGGGCGGGTGAGCAGTTCTTC
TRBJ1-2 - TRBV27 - CASRPGGADGYTF TGTGCCAGCAGGCCGGGTGGAGCGGATGGCTACACCTTC
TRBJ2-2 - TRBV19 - CASSIGNTGELFF TGTGCCAGTAGTATCGGTAACACCGGGGAGCTGTTTTTT
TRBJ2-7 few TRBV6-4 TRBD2 CASSPSGGAGEQYF TGTGCCAGCAGTCCGAGCGGGGGGGCCGGGGAGCAGTACTTC
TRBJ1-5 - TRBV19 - CASGPRGGNQPQHF TGTGCCAGCGGACCACGAGGGGGGAATCAGCCCCAGCATTTT
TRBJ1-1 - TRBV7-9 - CASSKGPLAVNTEAFF TGTGCCAGCAGCAAGGGGCCGTTGGCAGTGAACACTGAAGCTTTCTTT
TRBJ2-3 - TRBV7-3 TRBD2 CASSLLAGGTDTQYF TGTGCCAGCAGCTTACTAGCGGGGGGCACAGATACGCAGTATTTT
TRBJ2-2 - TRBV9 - CASSANPGELFF TGTGCCAGCAGCGCCAACCCAGGGGAGCTGTTTTTT
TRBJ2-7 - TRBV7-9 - CASSLVGAYEQYF TGTGCCAGCAGCTTAGTCGGGGCCTACGAGCAGTACTTC
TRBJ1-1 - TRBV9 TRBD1 CASSARQGRAEAFF TGTGCCAGCAGCGCACGACAGGGTCGCGCTGAAGCTTTCTTT
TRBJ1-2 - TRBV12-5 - CASGLTYGYTF TGTGCTAGCGGGCTTACCTATGGCTACACCTTC
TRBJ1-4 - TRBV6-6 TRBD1 CASRSFSGTANEKLFF TGTGCCAGCAGATCCTTTTCCGGGACAGCTAATGAAAAACTGTTTTTT
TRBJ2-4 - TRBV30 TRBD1 CACTLGQKNIQYF TGTGCCTGCACTTTGGGACAGAAAAACATTCAGTACTTC
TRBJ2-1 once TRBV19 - CASSIGGAYYNEQFF TGTGCCAGTAGTATAGGCGGGGCCTACTACAATGAGCAGTTCTTC
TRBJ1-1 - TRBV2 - CASSYQANTEAFF TGTGCCAGCAGTTATCAGGCGAACACTGAAGCTTTCTTT
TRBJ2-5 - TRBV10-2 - CASGRSSGKQETQYF TGCGCCAGCGGAAGATCCTCAGGGAAGCAAGAGACCCAGTACTTC